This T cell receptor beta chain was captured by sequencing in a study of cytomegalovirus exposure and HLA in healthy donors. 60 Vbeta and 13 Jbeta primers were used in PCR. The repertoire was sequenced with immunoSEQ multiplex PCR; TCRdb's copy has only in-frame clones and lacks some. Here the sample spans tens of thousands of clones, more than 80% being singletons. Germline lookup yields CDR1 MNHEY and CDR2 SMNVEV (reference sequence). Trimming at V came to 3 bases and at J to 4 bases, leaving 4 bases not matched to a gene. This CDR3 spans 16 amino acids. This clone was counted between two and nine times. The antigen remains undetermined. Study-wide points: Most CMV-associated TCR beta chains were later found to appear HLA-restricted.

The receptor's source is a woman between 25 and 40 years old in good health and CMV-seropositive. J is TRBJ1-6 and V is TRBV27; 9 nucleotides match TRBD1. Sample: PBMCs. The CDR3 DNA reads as TGTGCCAGCAGTTTCACGACAGGGGGGTATAATTCACCCCTCCACTTT. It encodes CASSFTTGGYNSPLHF.